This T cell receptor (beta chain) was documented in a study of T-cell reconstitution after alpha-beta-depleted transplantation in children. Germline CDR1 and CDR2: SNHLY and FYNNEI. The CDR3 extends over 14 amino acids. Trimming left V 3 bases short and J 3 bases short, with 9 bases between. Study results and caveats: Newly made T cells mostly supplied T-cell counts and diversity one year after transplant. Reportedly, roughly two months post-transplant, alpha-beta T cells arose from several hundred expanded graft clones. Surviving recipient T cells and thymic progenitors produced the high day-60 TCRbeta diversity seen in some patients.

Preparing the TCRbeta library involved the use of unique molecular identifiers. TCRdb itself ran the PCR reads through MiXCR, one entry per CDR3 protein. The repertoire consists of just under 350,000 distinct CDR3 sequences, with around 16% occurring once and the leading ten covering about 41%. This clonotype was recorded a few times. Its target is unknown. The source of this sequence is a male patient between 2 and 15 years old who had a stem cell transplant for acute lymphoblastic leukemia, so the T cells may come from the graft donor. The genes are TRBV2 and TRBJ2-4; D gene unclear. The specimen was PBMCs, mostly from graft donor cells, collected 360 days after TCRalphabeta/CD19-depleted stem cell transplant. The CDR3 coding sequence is TGTGCCAGCAGTGATGGAGAGCTCAAAAACATTCAGTACTTC. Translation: CASSDGELKNIQYF.